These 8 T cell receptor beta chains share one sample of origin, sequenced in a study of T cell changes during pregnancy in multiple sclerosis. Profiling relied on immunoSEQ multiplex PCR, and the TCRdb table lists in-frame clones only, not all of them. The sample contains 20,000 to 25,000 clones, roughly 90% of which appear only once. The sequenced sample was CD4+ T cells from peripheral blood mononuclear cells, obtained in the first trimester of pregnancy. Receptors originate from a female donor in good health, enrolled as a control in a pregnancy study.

The CDR3 region is CASSLGLADTGELFF. CDR3 bases: TGCGCCAGCAGCCTGGGACTAGCAGACACCGGGGAGCTGTTTTTT. J is TRBJ2-2 and V is TRBV4-1; the match to TRBD2 covers 9 bases. The CDR3 loop spans 15 amino acids. Germline-derived CDR1 and CDR2 are MGHRA and YSYEKL. V lost 4 bases and J lost 3; bases outside the gene matches: 3.

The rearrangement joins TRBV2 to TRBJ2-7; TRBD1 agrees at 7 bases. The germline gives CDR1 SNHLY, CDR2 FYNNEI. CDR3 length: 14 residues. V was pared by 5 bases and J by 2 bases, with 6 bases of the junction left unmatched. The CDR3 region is CASSPRTGPYEQYF. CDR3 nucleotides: TGTGCCAGCAGTCCAAGGACAGGACCCTACGAGCAGTACTTC.

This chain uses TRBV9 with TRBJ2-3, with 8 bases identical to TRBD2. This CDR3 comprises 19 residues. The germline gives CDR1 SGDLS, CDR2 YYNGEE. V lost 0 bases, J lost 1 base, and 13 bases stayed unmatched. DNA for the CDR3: TGTGCCAGCAGCGTAGCTCCCCTCCGGGAGGGCCGGGGCACAGATACGCAGTATTTT. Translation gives CASSVAPLREGRGTDTQYF.

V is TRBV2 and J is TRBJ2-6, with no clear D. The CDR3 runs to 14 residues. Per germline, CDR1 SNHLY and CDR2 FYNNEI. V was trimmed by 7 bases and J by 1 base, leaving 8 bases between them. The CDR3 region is CASTLMSGANVLTF. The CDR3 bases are TGTGCCAGCACTCTAATGTCTGGGGCCAACGTCCTGACTTTC.

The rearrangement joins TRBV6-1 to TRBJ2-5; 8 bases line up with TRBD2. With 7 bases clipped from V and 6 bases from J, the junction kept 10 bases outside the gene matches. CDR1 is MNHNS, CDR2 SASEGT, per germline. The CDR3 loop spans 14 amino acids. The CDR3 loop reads CASTVDGGGQTQYF. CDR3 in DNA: TGTGCCAGCACAGTAGACGGGGGGGGCCAGACCCAGTACTTC.

The CDR3 loop reads CASSLTENYEQYF. For the CDR3, the DNA is TGTGCCAGCAGCTTGACAGAAAACTACGAGCAGTACTTC. The rearrangement links TRBV11-3 to TRBJ2-7; possibly TRBD1 for D (5 bases). This CDR3 is built from 13 residues. V lost 3 bases, J lost 3 bases, and 9 bases lay in between. Germline V lookup: CDR1 SGHNT, CDR2 YENEEA.

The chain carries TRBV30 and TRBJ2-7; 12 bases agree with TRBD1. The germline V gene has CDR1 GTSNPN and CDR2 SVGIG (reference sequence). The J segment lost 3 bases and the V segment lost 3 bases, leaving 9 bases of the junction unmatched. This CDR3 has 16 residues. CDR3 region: CAWRGGGTGGDYEQYF. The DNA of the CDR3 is TGTGCCTGGAGGGGGGGTGGGACAGGGGGCGACTACGAGCAGTACTTC.

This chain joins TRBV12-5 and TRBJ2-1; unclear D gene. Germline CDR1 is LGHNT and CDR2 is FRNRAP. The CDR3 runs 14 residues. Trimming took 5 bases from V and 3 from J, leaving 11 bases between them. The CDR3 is CASGPLGGYNEQFF. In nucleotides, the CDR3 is TGTGCTAGTGGTCCCCTTGGCGGCTACAATGAGCAGTTCTTC.